This TCR beta chain was observed in a study of Tregs in tolerant kidney transplant recipients. Comment on this clone: Its antigen is unidentified.

Libraries were prepared by immunoSEQ multiplex PCR; TCRdb keeps only in-frame clonotypes and omits some of them. This sample has around 50,000 clones, with around 83% found just once. This CDR3 region has 15 residues. J was trimmed by 1 base and V by 2 bases; bases with no gene match: 7. Germline CDR1 and CDR2: GTSNPN and SVGIG (reference sequence). Study-wide results and limits: Tregs expanded with activated donor B cells seemed most donor-specific. Validation in larger populations is needed because few patients were studied.

The receptor was isolated from a human donor in good health. This chain uses TRBV30 with TRBJ2-7, with 8 positions matching TRBD1. The source material was CD4+ T cells from blood. The chain's CDR3 is CAWSFQGAHSYEQYF. The CDR3 DNA is TGTGCCTGGAGTTTCCAGGGGGCGCATTCCTACGAGCAGTACTTC.